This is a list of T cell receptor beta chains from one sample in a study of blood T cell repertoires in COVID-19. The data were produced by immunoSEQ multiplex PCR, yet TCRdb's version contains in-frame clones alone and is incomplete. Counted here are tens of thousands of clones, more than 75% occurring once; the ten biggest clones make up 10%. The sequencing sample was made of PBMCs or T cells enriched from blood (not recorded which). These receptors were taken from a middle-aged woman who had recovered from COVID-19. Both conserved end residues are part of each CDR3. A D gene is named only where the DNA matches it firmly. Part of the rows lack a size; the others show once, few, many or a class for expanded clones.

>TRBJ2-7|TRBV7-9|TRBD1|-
TGTGCCAGCAGCTCCCCGGACAGGGGAAGTAAGTACGAGCAGTACTTC
CASSSPDRGSKYEQYF
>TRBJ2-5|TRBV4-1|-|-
TGCGCCAGCAGCCAAGATCTTGAGGGGACTTATCGGCAAGAGACCCAGTACTTC
CASSQDLEGTYRQETQYF
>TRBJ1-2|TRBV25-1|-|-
TGTGCCAGCAGTAACCCAGGGCTTGAAAGTGGCTACACCTTC
CASSNPGLESGYTF
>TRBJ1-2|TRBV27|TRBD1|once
TGTGCCAGCAGTTCCACAGGGGGCGCGCATGGCTACACCTTC
CASSSTGGAHGYTF
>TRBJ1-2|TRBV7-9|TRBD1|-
TGTGCCAGCAGCTTAGAGGGGGCGCTTGGCTACACCTTC
CASSLEGALGYTF
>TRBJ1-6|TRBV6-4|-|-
TGTGCCAGCAGTAACAGACACGCCGATAATTCACCCCTCCACTTT
CASSNRHADNSPLHF
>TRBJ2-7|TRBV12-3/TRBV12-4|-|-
TGTGCCAGCACCAAAGATACTAAGTACGAGCAGTACTTC
CASTKDTKYEQYF
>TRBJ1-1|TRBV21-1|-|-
TGTGCCAGCAGCAAACGGGAAAGGGAAGCTTTCTTT
CASSKREREAFF
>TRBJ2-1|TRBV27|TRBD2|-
TGTGCCAGCAGTTCACAACCCCTCTTGGGCGGGGGGGCCTCGGGGAGTTCCTACAATGAGCAGTTCTTC
CASSSQPLLGGGASGSSYNEQFF
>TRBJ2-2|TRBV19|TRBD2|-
TGTGCCAGCAGTAGCGGGGGGGCCGGCACCGGGGAGCTGTTTTTT
CASSSGGAGTGELFF
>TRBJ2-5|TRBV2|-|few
TGTGCCAGCAGTGCCCGAGAGACCCAGTACTTC
CASSARETQYF
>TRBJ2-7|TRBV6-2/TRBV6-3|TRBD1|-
TGTGCCAGCAGTTACCCCGGGATCACAGGGGGCGCCGACCACGAGCAGTACTTC
CASSYPGITGGADHEQYF
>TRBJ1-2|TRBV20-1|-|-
TGCAGTGCTTACAGGGTTGGCTACACCTTC
CSAYRVGYTF
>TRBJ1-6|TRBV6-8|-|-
TGTGCCAGCAGTTCAGGGGAGGGGAATTCACCCCTCCACTTT
CASSSGEGNSPLHF